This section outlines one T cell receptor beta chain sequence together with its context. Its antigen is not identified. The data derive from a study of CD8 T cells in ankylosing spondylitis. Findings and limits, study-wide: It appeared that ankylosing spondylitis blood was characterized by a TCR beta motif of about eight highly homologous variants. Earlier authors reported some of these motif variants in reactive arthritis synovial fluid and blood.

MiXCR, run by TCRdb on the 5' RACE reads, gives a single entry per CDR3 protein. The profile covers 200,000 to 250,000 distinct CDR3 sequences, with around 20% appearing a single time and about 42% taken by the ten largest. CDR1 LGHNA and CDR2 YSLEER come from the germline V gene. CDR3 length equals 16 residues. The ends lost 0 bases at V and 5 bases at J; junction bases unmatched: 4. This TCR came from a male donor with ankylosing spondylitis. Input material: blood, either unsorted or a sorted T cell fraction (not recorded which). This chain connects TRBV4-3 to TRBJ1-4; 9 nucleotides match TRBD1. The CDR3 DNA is TGCGCCAGCAGCCAAGACCCCGGGACAGGGAATGAAAAACTGTTTTTT. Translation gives CASSQDPGTGNEKLFF.